Listed here is a single T cell receptor (beta chain). Its antigen is currently unknown. Before the COVID-19 pandemic, during about 2010-2018, CD4+ T cells were taken from unexposed donors. After less than 11 days of culture, CD4+ T cells were isolated. These data originate in a study of CD4 T cells in relation to SARS-CoV-2 and coronaviruses. Assay: immunoSEQ multiplex PCR; the TCRdb copy retains only in-frame clones and omits some. The sample records 25,000 to 30,000 clones, just under 75% being singletons. Germline CDR1 is SGHTA and CDR2 is FQGNSA. The CDR3 totals 19 residues. The V end lost 4 bases, the J end lost 0 bases, and 22 bases lay between the germline ends.

This sequence originates from a human donor in good health. J is TRBJ1-5 and V is TRBV7-2; D might be TRBD1 (6 bases). The sequenced sample was CD4+ T cells from PBMCs, cultured in vitro. The CDR3, as DNA: TGTGCCAGCAGCTATGGGGGAGGTGGGGGCCACTATAGCAATCAGCCCCAGCATTTT. It translates to CASSYGGGGGHYSNQPQHF. The full variable domain, with the rest looked up from reference TRBV7-2 and TRBJ1-5, is GAGVSQSPSNKVTEKGKDVELRCDPISGHTALYWYRQSLGQGLEFLIYFQGNSAPDKSGLPSDRFSAERTGGSVSTLTIQRTQQEDSAVYLCASSYGGGGGHYSNQPQHFGDGTRLSIL.